A selection of T cell receptor beta chains follows, all from one sample in a study of blood T cells in healthy people across ages. MiXCR, applied by TCRdb to the 5' RACE reads, yields one record per CDR3 protein. The sample carries around 670,000 distinct CDR3 sequences, around 31% recorded once. The sample comprised blood. The receptor set was obtained from a woman of 80 years or more in good health. The CDR3 runs from the conserved cysteine through the conserved F or W. D genes are given only for firm matches. The size entry is marked missing in some rows and otherwise reads once, few, many or a size class.

v_gene,j_gene,d_gene,abundance,CDR3aa,CDR3nt
TRBV6-1,TRBJ1-2,TRBD1,NA,CASRDRRGGYTF,TGTGCGTCCCGGGACAGACGAGGCGGCTACACCTTC
TRBV7-6,TRBJ2-2,TRBD2,few,CASSSGRGDTGELFF,TGTGCCAGCAGCTCTGGGCGGGGGGACACCGGGGAGCTGTTTTTT
TRBV5-1,TRBJ2-2,TRBD1,many,CASSWTGQGKTGELFF,TGCGCCAGCAGTTGGACGGGACAGGGGAAAACCGGGGAGCTGTTTTTT
TRBV5-6,TRBJ1-5,TRBD1,many,CASSSTGEGNQPQHF,TGTGCCAGCAGTTCGACAGGGGAGGGTAATCAGCCCCAGCATTTT
TRBV9,TRBJ2-3,TRBD2,many,CASSPRTSGGRTDTQYF,TGTGCCAGCAGCCCCCGGACTAGCGGGGGGAGAACAGATACGCAGTATTTT
TRBV20-1,TRBJ1-1,TRBD1,few,CSAGPGTGSVTEAFF,TGCAGTGCCGGTCCCGGGACAGGGTCGGTCACTGAAGCTTTCTTT
TRBV7-3,TRBJ1-5,NA,many,CASSLDGTRNQPQHF,TGTGCCAGCAGCTTAGACGGGACACGCAATCAGCCCCAGCATTTT
TRBV7-2,TRBJ1-1,NA,NA,CASSPLRRMNTEAFF,TGTGCCAGCAGCCCATTGAGGAGGATGAACACTGAAGCTTTCTTT
TRBV5-6,TRBJ2-1,NA,many,CASSPLAGEQFF,TGTGCCAGCAGCCCCCTAGCAGGGGAGCAGTTCTTC
TRBV5-1,TRBJ1-5,NA,many,CASSRVTWTLYSNQPQHF,TGCGCCAGCAGCCGTGTCACGTGGACACTGTATAGCAATCAGCCCCAGCATTTT
TRBV4-3,TRBJ1-5,TRBD1,few,CASSPDRGRDQPQHF,TGCGCCAGCAGTCCTGACAGGGGGCGCGATCAGCCCCAGCATTTT
TRBV2,TRBJ1-1,NA,few,CASSGGTDTEAFF,TGTGCCAGCAGTGGGGGTACTGACACTGAAGCTTTCTTT
TRBV5-1,TRBJ2-3,NA,NA,CASSLVFPSTDTQYF,TGCGCCAGCAGCTTGGTATTCCCTAGCACAGATACGCAGTATTTT
TRBV2,TRBJ1-1,NA,few,CASRRRTGNTEAFF,TGTGCCAGCAGACGTCGTACTGGGAACACTGAAGCTTTCTTT
TRBV5-1,TRBJ1-6,NA,many,CASSLDVSVYPLHF,TGCGCCAGCAGCTTGGATGTGTCCGTCTACCCCCTCCACTTT
TRBV5-4,TRBJ2-7,TRBD1,many,CASSPYRGQTPLEQYF,TGTGCCAGCAGCCCCTATAGGGGGCAAACGCCGCTCGAGCAGTACTTC
TRBV4-3,TRBJ1-4,TRBD1,NA,CASSPQDRGGEKLFF,TGCGCCAGCAGCCCCCAGGACAGGGGAGGCGAAAAACTGTTTTTT
TRBV5-5,TRBJ1-5,NA,NA,CASSLVPGAQQPQHF,TGTGCCAGCAGCTTGGTCCCGGGTGCGCAGCAGCCCCAGCATTTT
TRBV20-1,TRBJ1-6,TRBD1,NA,CSAPRDRDNSPLHF,TGCAGTGCTCCCCGGGACAGGGATAATTCACCCCTCCACTTT
TRBV6-5,TRBJ2-2,TRBD1,few,CASSYSSGRGLTGELFF,TGTGCCAGCAGTTACTCGAGTGGCAGGGGGCTTACCGGGGAGCTGTTTTTT
TRBV10-3,TRBJ2-5,TRBD2,NA,CATGLAGANEQYF,TGTGCCACGGGACTAGCGGGAGCCAATGAGCAGTACTTC
TRBV11-2,TRBJ2-4,TRBD1,many,CASRLTGGGNIQYF,TGTGCCAGCAGGTTGACAGGGGGCGGTAACATTCAGTACTTC
TRBV12-3/TRBV12-4,TRBJ2-1,TRBD1,NA,CASSLRTGGLYNEQFF,TGTGCCAGCAGTCTAAGGACAGGGGGCCTCTACAATGAGCAGTTCTTC
TRBV11-2,TRBJ2-3,NA,many,CASTRAGLGGDTQYF,TGTGCCAGCACTCGCGCGGGCCTCGGGGGAGATACGCAGTATTTT
TRBV6-2/TRBV6-3,TRBJ1-6,NA,many,CASWGHNNSPLHF,TGTGCCAGCTGGGGACATAATAATTCACCCCTCCACTTT
TRBV7-3,TRBJ2-3,NA,NA,CASSLTGVADTQYF,TGTGCCAGCAGCTTAACGGGAGTGGCAGATACGCAGTATTTT
TRBV5-4,TRBJ2-1,TRBD2,NA,CVSSPGGVKKFF,TGTGTCAGCAGCCCCGGGGGGGTTAAGAAGTTCTTC
TRBV5-4,TRBJ2-7,TRBD1,many,CASSSARTGSYEQYF,TGTGCCAGCAGCTCCGCTCGGACAGGCTCCTACGAGCAGTACTTC
TRBV29-1,TRBJ2-7,NA,few,CSVETGHDYEQYF,TGCAGCGTTGAGACGGGACACGACTACGAGCAGTACTTC
TRBV19,TRBJ2-7,TRBD1,few,CATEDRSYEQYF,TGTGCCACTGAGGACAGGTCCTACGAGCAGTACTTC
TRBV29-1,TRBJ2-1,NA,NA,CSVMGQETQFF,TGCAGCGTTATGGGGCAGGAGACCCAGTTCTTC
TRBV9,TRBJ1-2,TRBD1,many,CASSEGTDYGYTF,TGTGCCAGCAGCGAGGGGACAGACTATGGCTACACCTTC
TRBV6-2/TRBV6-3,TRBJ1-1,NA,NA,CASSYAGVEAFF,TGTGCCAGCAGCTACGCGGGAGTAGAAGCTTTCTTT
TRBV5-4,TRBJ2-7,NA,many,CASSLTGRHEQYF,TGTGCCAGCAGCTTGACAGGTCGCCACGAGCAGTACTTC
TRBV7-9,TRBJ1-2,NA,NA,CASSAPSGGYTF,TGTGCCAGCAGCGCGCCTAGTGGTGGCTACACCTTC
TRBV27,TRBJ2-1,TRBD1,few,CASSLSRGQGAPNEQFF,TGTGCCAGCAGTTTATCGCGCGGACAGGGGGCCCCCAATGAGCAGTTCTTC
TRBV24-1,TRBJ2-1,NA,few,CATSDPPGWEQFF,TGTGCCACCAGTGACCCCCCCGGGTGGGAGCAGTTCTTC
TRBV10-3,TRBJ1-2,TRBD1,many,CAISGTGGFNYGYTF,TGTGCCATCAGTGGGACAGGGGGTTTTAACTATGGCTACACCTTC
TRBV4-1,TRBJ2-3,NA,few,CASSQEGVGDTQYF,TGCGCCAGCAGCCAAGAGGGGGTAGGGGATACGCAGTATTTT
TRBV20-1,TRBJ2-2,TRBD2,few,CSARVLTSGGAGELFF,TGCAGTGCTAGAGTGCTTACTAGCGGGGGGGCCGGGGAGCTGTTTTTT
TRBV27,TRBJ2-2,NA,few,CASSFPLDRKNTGELFF,TGTGCCAGCAGTTTCCCCCTGGACAGAAAAAACACCGGGGAGCTGTTTTTT